Listed below are T cell receptor beta chains from one sample, sequenced in a study of blood T cell repertoires in COVID-19. Sequencing used immunoSEQ multiplex PCR; TCRdb keeps in-frame clones, though not all of them. The sample holds hundreds of thousands of clones, about 90% seen once. The sequenced material came from PBMCs or T cells enriched from blood (not recorded which). These receptors came from a woman younger than 45 who had recovered from COVID-19. Both conserved end residues are part of each CDR3. D genes are given only for firm matches. Part of the rows lack a size; the others show once, few, many or a class for expanded clones.

CDR3nt,CDR3aa,d_gene,j_gene,v_gene,abundance
TGTGCCAGTAGTCCCCGGACTAGCGGGGGGGAAAAAAACATTCAGTACTTC,CASSPRTSGGEKNIQYF,TRBD2,TRBJ2-4,TRBV19,-
TGTGCCAGCAGTTCCCTGGACAGTTACAATAGCAATCAGCCCCAGCATTTT,CASSSLDSYNSNQPQHF,-,TRBJ1-5,TRBV27,-
TGTGCCAGCAGCCCGAGGACTAGCGCAACCGGGGAGCTGTTTTTT,CASSPRTSATGELFF,TRBD2,TRBJ2-2,TRBV9,few
TGTGCCAGCATCAAGCGGGAGGGCCAAGGCACCGGGGAGCTGTTTTTT,CASIKREGQGTGELFF,TRBD2,TRBJ2-2,TRBV11-2,-
TGTGCCAGCAGGGGACAGGGACTGGTCGACTATAATTCACCCCTCCACTTT,CASRGQGLVDYNSPLHF,TRBD1,TRBJ1-6,TRBV27,-
TGTGCCAGTAGTACATATGGGCCGGTGGTAACTGAAGCTTTCTTT,CASSTYGPVVTEAFF,-,TRBJ1-1,TRBV19,-
TGTGCCAGCAGCTTAGCGGGACTGACTGAAGCTTTCTTT,CASSLAGLTEAFF,-,TRBJ1-1,TRBV7-9,few
TGTGCCAGCAGCAAACGGACAGGGCGATTCTACGAGCAGTACTTC,CASSKRTGRFYEQYF,TRBD1,TRBJ2-7,TRBV5-8,-
TGTGCCAGTAGTCCTCGGGCTAGCGGGAACTACGAGCAGTACTTC,CASSPRASGNYEQYF,TRBD2,TRBJ2-7,TRBV19,-
TGTGCCACCGTTACCAGTACTGGAAACACCATATATTTT,CATVTSTGNTIYF,-,TRBJ1-3,TRBV28,-
TGTGCCAGCAGCACGGGACTAGCGGTTACCTACGAGCAGTACTTC,CASSTGLAVTYEQYF,TRBD2,TRBJ2-7,TRBV7-2,-
TGCGCCAGCAGTGCGAGCTCCTACGAGCAGTACTTC,CASSASSYEQYF,-,TRBJ2-7,TRBV10-2,-
TGCGCCAGCAGCTTGCTCGACGGGGTGGGCACTGAAGCTTTCTTT,CASSLLDGVGTEAFF,-,TRBJ1-1,TRBV5-1,-
TGTGCCAGCAGCTGGGGGGGGACAGGGTCCTACAATGAGCAGTTCTTC,CASSWGGTGSYNEQFF,TRBD1,TRBJ2-1,TRBV5-4,-
TGTGCCAGCAGTTTATCGAGGAACCTCAACTATGGCTACACCTTC,CASSLSRNLNYGYTF,-,TRBJ1-2,TRBV27,-
TGTGCCAGCAGTTTAACAGGGGGTGGCTATGGCTACACCTTC,CASSLTGGGYGYTF,TRBD1,TRBJ1-2,TRBV27,-
TGTGCCAGCAGCTTAGGTGCGGGGGGTCTCTACGAGCAGTACTTC,CASSLGAGGLYEQYF,TRBD2,TRBJ2-7,TRBV11-2,-
TGTGCCAGCAGCCACCGACAGGGGACGTATGCCTACGAGCAGTACTTC,CASSHRQGTYAYEQYF,TRBD1,TRBJ2-7,TRBV4-2,-
TGTGCCAGCAGTGAAACCAGAAACACCGGGGAGCTGTTTTTT,CASSETRNTGELFF,-,TRBJ2-2,TRBV6-1,-
TGCAGCGCTGGGACCGGGACAGGGGGCGCGTCCACTGAAGCTTTCTTT,CSAGTGTGGASTEAFF,TRBD1,TRBJ1-1,TRBV29-1,-
TGTGCCAGCAGTGATCGAGGGAATAGCAATCAGCCCCAGCATTTT,CASSDRGNSNQPQHF,-,TRBJ1-5,TRBV2,-
TGTGCCACCCCGGACAGGGTGAGCTCACCCCTCCACTTT,CATPDRVSSPLHF,TRBD1,TRBJ1-6,TRBV19,few
TGCGCCAGCAGCTTGGATCCGCCTAGCGGGAGGAACAATGAGCAGTTCTTC,CASSLDPPSGRNNEQFF,TRBD2,TRBJ2-1,TRBV5-1,few
TGTGCCAGCAGCTTAAGGGTACCGGGACAGGGGATGAATGAGCAGTTCTTC,CASSLRVPGQGMNEQFF,TRBD1,TRBJ2-1,TRBV7-6,-
TGTGCCAGCAGCTCCGGGGGGCGAGGCAATCAGCCCCAGCATTTT,CASSSGGRGNQPQHF,-,TRBJ1-5,TRBV7-8,-
TGTGCCAGCAGCCCTCCTAGCTATGGCTACACCTTC,CASSPPSYGYTF,-,TRBJ1-2,TRBV14,once
TGTGCCAGCTCACCACAAACAGAGAACACTGAAGCTTTCTTT,CASSPQTENTEAFF,-,TRBJ1-1,TRBV18,-
TGTGCCAGCAAAAATCTTGGGGGGGACAGGGAACACACTGAAGCTTTCTTT,CASKNLGGDREHTEAFF,TRBD1,TRBJ1-1,TRBV27,-
TGCGCCAGCAGCTTGTCCCGGGAGGGACCCTACGAGCAGTACTTC,CASSLSREGPYEQYF,TRBD2,TRBJ2-7,TRBV5-1,-
TGTGCCAGTAGTATAGATCGTTACAGAAAGGATGGCTACACCTTC,CASSIDRYRKDGYTF,-,TRBJ1-2,TRBV19,once
TGTGCCAGCTCACCACCGGGCAGCCCGAATCAGCCCCAGCATTTT,CASSPPGSPNQPQHF,-,TRBJ1-5,TRBV18,-
TGTGCCAGCAGCGAGACTAGCGGGAGTGGCTACGAGCAGTACTTC,CASSETSGSGYEQYF,TRBD2,TRBJ2-7,TRBV13,-
TGTGCCAGCAACAACCTCGCGGATTATGGCTACACCTTC,CASNNLADYGYTF,-,TRBJ1-2,TRBV28,-
TGCGCCAGCAGTGACGGTGCGGGGGAGGACACCGGGGAGCTGTTTTTT,CASSDGAGEDTGELFF,TRBD2,TRBJ2-2,TRBV10-1,-
TGTGCCAGCAGTTTATGGGGACTAGCGGTCCACAATGAGCAGTTCTTC,CASSLWGLAVHNEQFF,TRBD2,TRBJ2-1,TRBV27,once
TGCAGCGTTGAAGATTTCGTGGGAGGCATCCCCACAGATACGCAGTATTTT,CSVEDFVGGIPTDTQYF,-,TRBJ2-3,TRBV29-1,once
TGTGCCAGCAGCCCCTCTTTGTTCACCCAGTACTTC,CASSPSLFTQYF,-,TRBJ2-5,TRBV7-9,once
TGTGCCAGCAGCTTGCTGCAGGGGTTCGAAGCTTTCTTT,CASSLLQGFEAFF,-,TRBJ1-1,TRBV5-8,once
TGTGCCAGCAGCCAAGATTTCGCCAGGGAAAGAGGCTACACCTTC,CASSQDFARERGYTF,-,TRBJ1-2,TRBV3-1/TRBV3-2,few
TGTGCCAGCAGTGACACGCAGGGGCAAGAAAAACTGTTTTTT,CASSDTQGQEKLFF,-,TRBJ1-4,TRBV2,-
TGTGCCAGCAGCGGAGGACAGGGGGCGATCACTGAAGCTTTCTTT,CASSGGQGAITEAFF,TRBD1,TRBJ1-1,TRBV9,once
TGCGCCAGCAGTCAATCGAGCGGGGTCCACTACGAGCAGTACTTC,CASSQSSGVHYEQYF,TRBD2,TRBJ2-7,TRBV23-1,-
TGTGCCAGCAGTCTAATGGACAGTCCCTACGAGCAGTACTTC,CASSLMDSPYEQYF,-,TRBJ2-7,TRBV28,once
TGTGCCAGTAGTATACCGGGAGTGGAGTACCAAGAGACCCAGTACTTC,CASSIPGVEYQETQYF,-,TRBJ2-5,TRBV19,once
TGTGCCAGCAGGTACAGGGGGCAATCCTTTAGCTCCTACAATGAGCAGTTCTTC,CASRYRGQSFSSYNEQFF,TRBD1,TRBJ2-1,TRBV27,-
TGTGCCAGCAGCTTGCGAACAGCACAAGAGACCCAGTACTTC,CASSLRTAQETQYF,-,TRBJ2-5,TRBV5-8,-
TGTGCCAGCATTAAGGGGCAACAAACGGGTGGCTACACCTTC,CASIKGQQTGGYTF,-,TRBJ1-2,TRBV6-5,-
TGTGCCAGCAGTTACTGGACAGGGGGGAGTTATGGCTACACCTTC,CASSYWTGGSYGYTF,TRBD1,TRBJ1-2,TRBV6-5,-